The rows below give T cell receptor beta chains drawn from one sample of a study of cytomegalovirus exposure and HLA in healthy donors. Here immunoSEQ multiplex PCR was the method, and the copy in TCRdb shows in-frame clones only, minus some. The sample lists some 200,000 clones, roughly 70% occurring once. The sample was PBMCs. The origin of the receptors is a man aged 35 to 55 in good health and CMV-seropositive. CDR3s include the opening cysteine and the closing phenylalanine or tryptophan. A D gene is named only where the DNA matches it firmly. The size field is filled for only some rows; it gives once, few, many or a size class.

cdr3_nt: TGCGCCAGCAGCTTGGCAGACAGGACTAGCACAGATACGCAGTATTTT; cdr3_aa: CASSLADRTSTDTQYF; v_call: TRBV5-1; clone_size: .; d_call: .; j_call: TRBJ2-3
cdr3_nt: TGTGCCAGCAGCGTTACCAAGGGGGAGCAGTACTTC; cdr3_aa: CASSVTKGEQYF; v_call: TRBV7-3; clone_size: .; d_call: .; j_call: TRBJ2-7
cdr3_nt: TGTGCCAGCAGACCCTCTGGGGGGGAGGCTGAAGCTTTCTTT; cdr3_aa: CASRPSGGEAEAFF; v_call: TRBV6-1; clone_size: .; d_call: .; j_call: TRBJ1-1
cdr3_nt: TGCGCCAGCAGCCAAAATCCAGGGGGAAACACCATATATTTT; cdr3_aa: CASSQNPGGNTIYF; v_call: TRBV4-3; clone_size: .; d_call: .; j_call: TRBJ1-3
cdr3_nt: TGCGCCAGCAGCCTCAGGGCACGGGAGAAACTGTTTTTT; cdr3_aa: CASSLRAREKLFF; v_call: TRBV5-1; clone_size: .; d_call: .; j_call: TRBJ1-4
cdr3_nt: TGTGCCAGCAGAAGGGACAGGGGCTGGGATACGCAGTATTTT; cdr3_aa: CASRRDRGWDTQYF; v_call: TRBV6-4; clone_size: .; d_call: TRBD1; j_call: TRBJ2-3
cdr3_nt: TGCGCCAGCAGCTTGGAGGGGGGGCGCGGTGGCTACACCTTC; cdr3_aa: CASSLEGGRGGYTF; v_call: TRBV5-1; clone_size: few; d_call: .; j_call: TRBJ1-2
cdr3_nt: TGTGCCATCAGTCAGACAGGGGCCTACAATGAGCAGTTCTTC; cdr3_aa: CAISQTGAYNEQFF; v_call: TRBV10-3; clone_size: few; d_call: TRBD1; j_call: TRBJ2-1
cdr3_nt: TGTGCCAGCAGCCGACGACAGGGCCACTACGAGCAGTACTTC; cdr3_aa: CASSRRQGHYEQYF; v_call: TRBV7-2; clone_size: .; d_call: TRBD1; j_call: TRBJ2-7
cdr3_nt: TGTGCCAGCAGCTTCACAGCCTACGAGCAGTACTTC; cdr3_aa: CASSFTAYEQYF; v_call: TRBV11-2; clone_size: .; d_call: .; j_call: TRBJ2-7
cdr3_nt: TGTGCCAGCTCACCACCGGGCCCGACAGCCCCCAGCAGGACCCAGTACTTC; cdr3_aa: CASSPPGPTAPSRTQYF; v_call: TRBV18; clone_size: .; d_call: .; j_call: TRBJ2-5
cdr3_nt: TGTGCCAGCAGCTTAGTTCCAGGGGGGTACGAGCAGTACTTC; cdr3_aa: CASSLVPGGYEQYF; v_call: TRBV7-9; clone_size: .; d_call: .; j_call: TRBJ2-7
cdr3_nt: TGTGCCAGTAGTATAGCAGACAGCTCCGGGTACGAGCAGTACTTC; cdr3_aa: CASSIADSSGYEQYF; v_call: TRBV19; clone_size: .; d_call: .; j_call: TRBJ2-7
cdr3_nt: TGTGCCAGCTCACTTGAATGGGAGGGTGCCCGGGAAGAGTTCTTC; cdr3_aa: CASSLEWEGAREEFF; v_call: TRBV18; clone_size: .; d_call: TRBD2; j_call: TRBJ2-1
cdr3_nt: TGTGCCAGCAGCTTTCCAACAGGGGGCGAGCACACTGAAGCTTTCTTT; cdr3_aa: CASSFPTGGEHTEAFF; v_call: TRBV5-6; clone_size: few; d_call: TRBD1; j_call: TRBJ1-1
cdr3_nt: TGTGCCAGTAGTATAAGGGGGCTAGCGGGGGTTATCAATGAGCAGTTCTTC; cdr3_aa: CASSIRGLAGVINEQFF; v_call: TRBV19; clone_size: .; d_call: TRBD2; j_call: TRBJ2-1
cdr3_nt: TGTGCCAGCGGGGACAGGGGGCGAATGGTGGCTGAAGCTTTCTTT; cdr3_aa: CASGDRGRMVAEAFF; v_call: TRBV27; clone_size: .; d_call: TRBD1; j_call: TRBJ1-1
cdr3_nt: TGTGCCATCACCGGACAGGCAGGACACGAACTGTTTTTT; cdr3_aa: CAITGQAGHELFF; v_call: TRBV10-3; clone_size: .; d_call: TRBD1; j_call: TRBJ1-4
cdr3_nt: TGTGCCAGCAGCTTCACCAGACAGGGATCCGATGGCTACACCTTC; cdr3_aa: CASSFTRQGSDGYTF; v_call: TRBV7-2; clone_size: .; d_call: TRBD1; j_call: TRBJ1-2
cdr3_nt: TGTTCCAGCAGCTTACCCCGGAGACTAGCAAGTAGCACAGATACGCAGTATTTT; cdr3_aa: CSSSLPRRLASSTDTQYF; v_call: TRBV7-9; clone_size: .; d_call: TRBD2; j_call: TRBJ2-3
cdr3_nt: TGTGCCAGCAGCTTAGCGCTTTTGACAGGGGCCGAAGCTTTCTTT; cdr3_aa: CASSLALLTGAEAFF; v_call: TRBV7-6; clone_size: .; d_call: TRBD1; j_call: TRBJ1-1
cdr3_nt: TGTGCCAGCAGTGACCCCGGTGCAACTAATGAAAAACTGTTTTTT; cdr3_aa: CASSDPGATNEKLFF; v_call: TRBV6-1; clone_size: few; d_call: .; j_call: TRBJ1-4
cdr3_nt: TGTGCCAGCCTTGAGCGGGGGGGCGGGAACGAGCAGTACTTC; cdr3_aa: CASLERGGGNEQYF; v_call: TRBV2; clone_size: many; d_call: TRBD2; j_call: TRBJ2-7
cdr3_nt: TGTGCCAGCAGCCGAACACAGGGCGGCACTGAAAAACTGTTTTTT; cdr3_aa: CASSRTQGGTEKLFF; v_call: TRBV6-5; clone_size: few; d_call: .; j_call: TRBJ1-4
cdr3_nt: TGTGCCAGCAGTAGAAACACCGGGGAGCTGTTTTTT; cdr3_aa: CASSRNTGELFF; v_call: TRBV9; clone_size: .; d_call: .; j_call: TRBJ2-2
cdr3_nt: TGTGCCAGCAGCCAAGCGGGGGGCCGTCAAGAGACCCAGTACTTC; cdr3_aa: CASSQAGGRQETQYF; v_call: TRBV4-2; clone_size: few; d_call: .; j_call: TRBJ2-5
cdr3_nt: TGTGCCAGCAGCCGACAGGGACCGAACTATGGCTACACCTTC; cdr3_aa: CASSRQGPNYGYTF; v_call: TRBV6-1; clone_size: .; d_call: TRBD1; j_call: TRBJ1-2
cdr3_nt: TGTGCCAGTAGTCTCGGGATTTCGGGTGAGCAGTACTTC; cdr3_aa: CASSLGISGEQYF; v_call: TRBV19; clone_size: .; d_call: .; j_call: TRBJ2-7
cdr3_nt: TGTGCCAGCAGCCAACAGGGGAACATTCAGTACTTC; cdr3_aa: CASSQQGNIQYF; v_call: TRBV5-5; clone_size: .; d_call: TRBD1; j_call: TRBJ2-4
cdr3_nt: TGTGCCAGCAGTTTGGCCCATCCCCCCTACGAGCAGTACTTC; cdr3_aa: CASSLAHPPYEQYF; v_call: TRBV27; clone_size: .; d_call: .; j_call: TRBJ2-7
cdr3_nt: TGTGCCAGCAGCCGCAGGGACAACCCTAGCACAGATACGCAGTATTTT; cdr3_aa: CASSRRDNPSTDTQYF; v_call: TRBV7-2; clone_size: .; d_call: .; j_call: TRBJ2-3
cdr3_nt: TGCGCCAGCAGCTCAACAGGGGGAAGCTCCTACAATGAGCAGTTCTTC; cdr3_aa: CASSSTGGSSYNEQFF; v_call: TRBV5-1; clone_size: .; d_call: TRBD1; j_call: TRBJ2-1
cdr3_nt: TGTGCCAGCAGTCAGGGGGCCGGAACCGGGGAGCTGTTTTTT; cdr3_aa: CASSQGAGTGELFF; v_call: TRBV6-5; clone_size: .; d_call: TRBD1; j_call: TRBJ2-2
cdr3_nt: TGTGCCAGCAGCTTGGCCGGGGATTACAATGAGCAGTTCTTC; cdr3_aa: CASSLAGDYNEQFF; v_call: TRBV5-6; clone_size: .; d_call: .; j_call: TRBJ2-1
cdr3_nt: TGTGCCAGCAGTTTTGTGGGACAGGGCAACGGCTACACCTTC; cdr3_aa: CASSFVGQGNGYTF; v_call: TRBV28; clone_size: .; d_call: TRBD1; j_call: TRBJ1-2
cdr3_nt: TGTGCCAGCAGCTCACAGGGCGCTGATGGCTACACCTTC; cdr3_aa: CASSSQGADGYTF; v_call: TRBV11-2; clone_size: .; d_call: .; j_call: TRBJ1-2
cdr3_nt: TGTGCCAGCAGTGGAACAGGGGGCGCGGAGACTGAAGCTTTCTTT; cdr3_aa: CASSGTGGAETEAFF; v_call: TRBV27; clone_size: .; d_call: TRBD1; j_call: TRBJ1-1
cdr3_nt: TGTGCCAGCAGTGAGGTGGAAAGAGGGGGGGCAGGGCAAGAGACCCAGTACTTC; cdr3_aa: CASSEVERGGAGQETQYF; v_call: TRBV2; clone_size: .; d_call: .; j_call: TRBJ2-5
cdr3_nt: TGCAGCGTTGAGCCGGTCTCTGGAAACACCATATATTTT; cdr3_aa: CSVEPVSGNTIYF; v_call: TRBV29-1; clone_size: .; d_call: .; j_call: TRBJ1-3
cdr3_nt: TGTGCCAGCAGTGCCCTTCTAGCGGACTCCACAGATACGCAGTATTTT; cdr3_aa: CASSALLADSTDTQYF; v_call: TRBV2; clone_size: few; d_call: TRBD2; j_call: TRBJ2-3
cdr3_nt: TGTGCCAGCAGGGGACTAGCGGGGGGGAAAGGGGAGACCCAGTACTTC; cdr3_aa: CASRGLAGGKGETQYF; v_call: TRBV11-2; clone_size: .; d_call: TRBD2; j_call: TRBJ2-5
cdr3_nt: TGTGCCAGCAGCCCAGGGACAGGGAACTATGGCTACACCTTC; cdr3_aa: CASSPGTGNYGYTF; v_call: TRBV5-6; clone_size: .; d_call: TRBD1; j_call: TRBJ1-2
cdr3_nt: TGTGCCAGCAGCTCCCCGGCCGACAGGTCCTACGAGCAGTACTTC; cdr3_aa: CASSSPADRSYEQYF; v_call: TRBV28; clone_size: .; d_call: .; j_call: TRBJ2-7